This T cell receptor beta chain was profiled in a study of graft-versus-host responses after intestinal transplantation. About the research overall: Recipients uniformly received anti-thymocyte globulin induction, followed by tacrolimus and steroids for about three years.

TCRdb's table, derived via immunoSEQ multiplex PCR, lists solely in-frame clones and lacks some. The sample records 80,000 to 90,000 clones, roughly 92% being singletons. Regarding the study as a whole: GvH clones were found in recipient marrow; some appeared first in ileum or blood. Peak circulating GvH clone levels were associated with early post-transplant HvG declines.

In regard to this clone: Its antigen is as yet unknown.

The germline V gene encodes CDR1 SGHVS and CDR2 FQNEAQ. V shed 5 bases and J shed 0 bases, with 11 bases lying between them. The CDR3 is made up of 14 amino acids. This specimen was unstimulated CD4+ T cells sorted from spleen or lymph node cells, taken before intestinal transplant. The chain has TRBV7-8 and TRBJ2-7; possible D gene TRBD2, 7 bases. This sequence originates from a human donor who received an intestinal transplant. In DNA, the CDR3 is TGTGCCAGCAGCGAGGGGGGGAGCTCCTACGAGCAGTACTTC. It yields the protein CASSEGGSSYEQYF.